A few counts support the clone carrying this TCR beta chain. Antigen specificity is unknown. CDR3 size: 16 residues. The germline V and J ends were trimmed by 0 bases and 0 bases, with 9 bases remaining between them. Germline V lookup: CDR1 MGHRA, CDR2 YSYEKL. The sample belongs to a study of CD8+CD57+ T cells in acquired aplastic anemia. Looking at the study overall: An average of roughly 2.9 ug of DNA was obtained from sorted CD4+ and CD8+ cells. Healthy donors had, on average, approximately 11 million reads for their CD4+ cells. Overall study results and limits: No significant patient-versus-control difference appeared in CD8+ Simpson's diversity.

Template material for TCR beta VDJ and CDR3 profiling consisted of genomic DNA. MiXCR, run by TCRdb on the reads, gives a single entry per CDR3 protein. The sample lists over 100,000 distinct CDR3 sequences, 35% to 50% occurring once. This clonotype was sampled from a human donor in good health, serving as a control. The sequenced sample consisted of sorted CD4+, CD8+, or CD8+CD57+ T cells (not recorded which) from PBMCs. The chain links TRBV4-1 to TRBJ1-3; tentatively, D is TRBD1 (5 bases). This chain's CDR3 is CASSQEGRSSGNTIYF. CDR3 DNA sequence: TGCGCCAGCAGCCAAGAGGGGCGGAGCTCTGGAAACACCATATATTTT.